This is a list of T cell receptor beta chains from one sample in a study of metastatic and nonmetastatic thyroid tumors. TCRdb ran MiXCR on the PCR reads. Of 70,000 or so clones listed, around 14% are singletons. Specimen: blood. The receptors here all came from a male donor with papillary thyroid cancer or a benign thyroid nodule (not recorded which). Some clones in this sample may be carry-over from other donors' samples. Each CDR3 is given with its conserved first and last residue. Each record gives: V gene, clone size, J gene, D gene, CDR3 length, CDR3 protein, CDR3 DNA. D genes are given only for firm matches. Not every row has a clone size; where given, it reads once, few, many or a size class.

v_gene: TRBV5-4
abundance: many
j_gene: TRBJ2-7
d_gene: .
len: 13
CDR3aa: CASSSQGTNEQYF
CDR3nt: TGTGCCAGCAGCTCCCAGGGGACTAATGAGCAGTACTTC

v_gene: TRBV18
abundance: .
j_gene: TRBJ2-7
d_gene: .
len: 14
CDR3aa: CASSPPSQIYEQYF
CDR3nt: TGTGCCAGCTCACCACCTAGTCAGATCTACGAGCAGTACTTC

v_gene: TRBV12-3/TRBV12-4
abundance: many
j_gene: TRBJ2-7
d_gene: .
len: 14
CDR3aa: CASSPPSVSYEQYF
CDR3nt: TGTGCCAGCAGTCCCCCTAGTGTCTCCTACGAGCAGTACTTC

v_gene: TRBV7-2
abundance: many
j_gene: TRBJ1-1
d_gene: .
len: 16
CDR3aa: CASSLRKTAAPTEAFF
CDR3nt: TGTGCCAGCAGCTTACGTAAGACAGCGGCGCCCACTGAAGCTTTCTTT

v_gene: TRBV7-9
abundance: many
j_gene: TRBJ2-1
d_gene: .
len: 19
CDR3aa: CASSLSINYRLQSYNEQFF
CDR3nt: TGTGCCAGCAGCTTATCAATAAACTACAGGCTACAATCCTACAATGAGCAGTTCTTC

v_gene: TRBV9
abundance: .
j_gene: TRBJ2-7
d_gene: .
len: 14
CDR3aa: CASSSPPRVFEQYF
CDR3nt: TGTGCCAGCAGCTCCCCCCCCAGGGTCTTCGAGCAGTACTTC

v_gene: TRBV11-2
abundance: many
j_gene: TRBJ2-2
d_gene: TRBD2
len: 15
CDR3aa: CASSSPSGSTGELFF
CDR3nt: TGTGCCAGCAGCTCCCCTAGCGGGAGTACCGGGGAGCTGTTTTTT

v_gene: TRBV11-2
abundance: .
j_gene: TRBJ2-3
d_gene: TRBD1
len: 16
CDR3aa: CASSLEWDRALNTQYF
CDR3nt: TGTGCCAGCAGCTTAGAGTGGGACAGGGCGTTAAATACGCAGTATTTT

v_gene: TRBV6-9
abundance: .
j_gene: TRBJ2-1
d_gene: .
len: 14
CDR3aa: CASSPGTSGNEQFF
CDR3nt: TGCGCCAGTAGCCCCGGGACATCGGGTAATGAGCAGTTCTTC

v_gene: TRBV20-1
abundance: many
j_gene: TRBJ1-2
d_gene: .
len: 14
CDR3aa: CSARRGEVSYGYTF
CDR3nt: TGCAGTGCTAGACGGGGGGAGGTGAGCTATGGCTACACCTTC

v_gene: TRBV6-1
abundance: few
j_gene: TRBJ1-6
d_gene: TRBD1
len: 14
CDR3aa: CASSSTGVVSPLHF
CDR3nt: TGTGCCAGCAGCTCAACAGGGGTCGTGTCACCCCTCCACTTT

v_gene: TRBV12-3/TRBV12-4
abundance: many
j_gene: TRBJ2-5
d_gene: TRBD2
len: 15
CDR3aa: CASSPPVAGEETQYF
CDR3nt: TGTGCCAGCAGTCCCCCCGTAGCGGGAGAAGAGACCCAGTACTTC

v_gene: TRBV20-1
abundance: .
j_gene: TRBJ2-2
d_gene: .
len: 14
CDR3aa: CSARGVRAFGELFF
CDR3nt: TGCAGTGCACGGGGTGTGAGGGCCTTCGGGGAGCTGTTTTTT

v_gene: TRBV29-1
abundance: many
j_gene: TRBJ2-1
d_gene: .
len: 12
CDR3aa: CSVEEQGDEQFF
CDR3nt: TGCAGCGTTGAGGAACAGGGAGACGAGCAGTTCTTC

v_gene: TRBV20-1
abundance: .
j_gene: TRBJ2-1
d_gene: TRBD1
len: 15
CDR3aa: CSAHAGTGINNEQFF
CDR3nt: TGCAGTGCTCATGCCGGGACAGGGATTAACAATGAGCAGTTCTTC

v_gene: TRBV27
abundance: many
j_gene: TRBJ1-1
d_gene: .
len: 15
CDR3aa: CASSLEGVGNTEAFF
CDR3nt: TGTGCCAGCAGTTTAGAGGGGGTGGGTAACACTGAAGCTTTCTTT

v_gene: TRBV9
abundance: .
j_gene: TRBJ1-3
d_gene: .
len: 16
CDR3aa: CASSVGSGTTGNTIYF
CDR3nt: TGTGCCAGCAGCGTAGGGTCAGGCACGACGGGAAACACCATATATTTT

v_gene: TRBV20-1
abundance: many
j_gene: TRBJ1-6
d_gene: .
len: 15
CDR3aa: CSARDENLGRTPLHF
CDR3nt: TGCAGTGCTAGAGATGAAAACCTTGGCAGAACACCCCTCCACTTT

v_gene: TRBV11-2
abundance: .
j_gene: TRBJ2-7
d_gene: TRBD2
len: 16
CDR3aa: CASSLEYLAGAYKQYF
CDR3nt: TGTGCCAGCAGCTTAGAGTACCTAGCGGGAGCCTACAAGCAGTACTTC

v_gene: TRBV5-6
abundance: .
j_gene: TRBJ2-5
d_gene: .
len: 15
CDR3aa: CASSWQGTFQETQYF
CDR3nt: TGTGCCAGCAGCTGGCAGGGGACCTTCCAAGAGACCCAGTACTTC

v_gene: TRBV9
abundance: many
j_gene: TRBJ2-3
d_gene: TRBD2
len: 16
CDR3aa: CASSAVLAGSQDTQYF
CDR3nt: TGTGCCAGCAGCGCTGTACTAGCGGGAAGTCAAGATACGCAGTATTTT

v_gene: TRBV27
abundance: few
j_gene: TRBJ2-2
d_gene: .
len: 14
CDR3aa: CASRPQENTGELFF
CDR3nt: TGTGCCAGCAGGCCCCAGGAGAACACCGGGGAGCTGTTTTTT

v_gene: TRBV20-1
abundance: many
j_gene: TRBJ2-5
d_gene: TRBD1
len: 15
CDR3aa: CSARDSGQGAGTQYF
CDR3nt: TGCAGTGCTAGAGATTCCGGGCAGGGGGCCGGGACCCAGTACTTC

v_gene: TRBV29-1
abundance: .
j_gene: TRBJ1-1
d_gene: .
len: 11
CDR3aa: CSVEDPGEAFF
CDR3nt: TGCAGCGTTGAAGATCCGGGAGAAGCTTTCTTT

v_gene: TRBV19
abundance: many
j_gene: TRBJ2-2
d_gene: TRBD1
len: 16
CDR3aa: CASSSPDRVNTGELFF
CDR3nt: TGTGCCAGTAGTAGCCCCGACAGGGTTAACACCGGGGAGCTGTTTTTT

v_gene: TRBV12-3/TRBV12-4
abundance: .
j_gene: TRBJ2-5
d_gene: TRBD1
len: 14
CDR3aa: CASSPSDRVETQYF
CDR3nt: TGTGCCAGCAGTCCCTCCGACAGGGTGGAGACCCAGTACTTC

v_gene: TRBV7-2
abundance: few
j_gene: TRBJ1-2
d_gene: .
len: 15
CDR3aa: CASIPLTDSNYGYTF
CDR3nt: TGTGCCAGCATCCCCCTGACGGATTCTAACTATGGCTACACCTTC

v_gene: TRBV6-1
abundance: many
j_gene: TRBJ2-2
d_gene: TRBD2
len: 16
CDR3aa: CASSEFEREYTGELFF
CDR3nt: TGTGCCAGCAGTGAATTTGAGCGGGAGTACACCGGGGAGCTGTTTTTT

v_gene: TRBV4-3
abundance: many
j_gene: TRBJ2-7
d_gene: .
len: 14
CDR3aa: CASSQEYSSYEQYF
CDR3nt: TGCGCCAGCAGCCAAGAGTACAGCTCCTACGAGCAGTACTTC

v_gene: TRBV7-9
abundance: many
j_gene: TRBJ2-1
d_gene: TRBD1
len: 15
CDR3aa: CASSSGQGANYEQFF
CDR3nt: TGTGCCAGCAGCTCTGGACAGGGGGCGAACTATGAGCAGTTCTTC

v_gene: TRBV7-3
abundance: .
j_gene: TRBJ1-2
d_gene: .
len: 13
CDR3aa: CASSFRQVYGYTF
CDR3nt: TGTGCCAGCAGCTTCCGACAGGTCTATGGCTACACCTTC

v_gene: TRBV30
abundance: many
j_gene: TRBJ1-5
d_gene: .
len: 13
CDR3aa: CAWNRDSGQPQHF
CDR3nt: TGTGCCTGGAATAGGGACTCGGGACAGCCCCAGCATTTT

v_gene: TRBV7-3
abundance: many
j_gene: TRBJ2-3
d_gene: TRBD2
len: 16
CDR3aa: CASSHGTSAYTDTQYF
CDR3nt: TGTGCCAGCAGCCATGGGACTAGCGCCTACACAGATACGCAGTATTTT

v_gene: TRBV5-1
abundance: many
j_gene: TRBJ1-2
d_gene: TRBD1
len: 13
CDR3aa: CASSLEGGWGYTF
CDR3nt: TGCGCCAGCAGCTTGGAAGGGGGCTGGGGCTACACCTTC

v_gene: TRBV20-1
abundance: many
j_gene: TRBJ1-2
d_gene: TRBD1
len: 15
CDR3aa: CSARRDRALRLGYTF
CDR3nt: TGCAGTGCTAGGCGTGACAGGGCATTAAGACTGGGCTACACCTTC

v_gene: TRBV20-1
abundance: many
j_gene: TRBJ2-7
d_gene: .
len: 13
CDR3aa: CSASSDTPPRQYF
CDR3nt: TGCAGTGCTTCATCGGACACCCCTCCTAGGCAGTACTTC

v_gene: TRBV3-1
abundance: many
j_gene: TRBJ1-5
d_gene: .
len: 15
CDR3aa: CASSPKEVSGQPQHF
CDR3nt: TGTGCCAGCAGCCCCAAGGAGGTGTCAGGGCAGCCCCAGCATTTT

v_gene: TRBV27
abundance: many
j_gene: TRBJ1-5
d_gene: TRBD1
len: 15
CDR3aa: CASSKTGQNNQPQHF
CDR3nt: TGTGCCAGCAGTAAAACGGGACAGAACAATCAGCCCCAGCATTTT

v_gene: TRBV9
abundance: many
j_gene: TRBJ1-3
d_gene: .
len: 16
CDR3aa: CASSYTGGPSGNTIYF
CDR3nt: TGTGCCAGCAGCTATACGGGCGGCCCCTCTGGAAACACCATATATTTT

v_gene: TRBV2
abundance: many
j_gene: TRBJ1-5
d_gene: .
len: 14
CDR3aa: CASHRGNSNQPQHF
CDR3nt: TGTGCCAGCCATCGGGGTAATAGCAATCAGCCCCAGCATTTT

v_gene: TRBV7-9
abundance: many
j_gene: TRBJ1-1
d_gene: .
len: 13
CDR3aa: CASSLVSETEAFF
CDR3nt: TGTGCCAGCAGCTTAGTATCTGAAACTGAAGCTTTCTTT

v_gene: TRBV5-1
abundance: .
j_gene: TRBJ2-3
d_gene: TRBD2
len: 17
CDR3aa: CASSLSLAVGATDMQYF
CDR3nt: TGCGCCAGCAGCTTGAGCCTAGCGGTAGGTGCCACAGATATGCAGTATTTT

v_gene: TRBV9
abundance: many
j_gene: TRBJ1-6
d_gene: TRBD1
len: 16
CDR3aa: CASSKTQGPYNSPLHF
CDR3nt: TGTGCCAGCAGCAAGACACAGGGGCCCTATAATTCACCCCTCCACTTT

v_gene: TRBV20-1
abundance: .
j_gene: TRBJ2-5
d_gene: TRBD2
len: 16
CDR3aa: CSARGGTRGRGGTKYF
CDR3nt: TGCAGTGCTAGAGGAGGGACTAGAGGGCGGGGAGGGACCAAGTACTTC

v_gene: TRBV3-1
abundance: many
j_gene: TRBJ1-2
d_gene: .
len: 15
CDR3aa: CASSQVKAGRGGYTF
CDR3nt: TGTGCCAGCAGCCAAGTAAAGGCAGGGAGGGGTGGCTACACCTTC